This T cell receptor (beta chain) was identified during a study of PD-1 blockade in classical Hodgkin lymphoma. Study-level findings and limits: Newly diagnosed and completely responding patients shared comparable baseline diversity.

The repertoire was sequenced with immunoSEQ multiplex PCR; TCRdb's copy has only in-frame clones and lacks some. Of about 13,000 clones in the sample, around 84% were seen once. All patients relapsed after autologous stem cell transplantation, and brentuximab vedotin exposure varied. The trim removed 2 bases at V and 10 bases at J, leaving 2 bases unmatched. CDR3 length: 13 residues. Germline assignment: CDR1 MGHDK and CDR2 SYGVNS. Comments on this clone: Its antigen is undetermined.

The chain links TRBV25-1 to TRBJ1-6, with 7 bases identical to TRBD1. This TCR derives from a human donor with classical Hodgkin lymphoma. The sample here was peripheral blood mononuclear cells (PBMCs), taken at baseline. In DNA form, the CDR3 reads TGTGCCAGCAGTGAACAGGGGGGGTCACCCCTCCACTTT. Translated, it gives CASSEQGGSPLHF.